Presented here are 17 T cell receptor beta chains from one specimen sequenced in a study of blood T cell repertoires in COVID-19. TCRdb's table, derived via immunoSEQ multiplex PCR, lists solely in-frame clones and lacks some. The table shows approximately 300,000 clones, with nearly 90% occurring only once. Sequencing input: PBMCs or T cells enriched from blood (not recorded which). Receptors were obtained from a young woman with acute COVID-19.

CDR3 sequence: CASSPLAGAREQFF. CDR3 sequence (DNA): TGTGCCAGCAGCCCACTAGCGGGAGCTCGTGAGCAGTTCTTC. V gene TRBV7-6 combines with J gene TRBJ2-1, with 11 bases lining up with TRBD2. V was clipped by 5 bases and J by 9 bases; unmatched bases: 6. The CDR3 spans 14 residues. From germline, CDR1 is SGHVS and CDR2 FNYEAQ. The whole variable domain, remainder taken from reference TRBV7-6 and TRBJ2-1, is GAGVSQSPRYKVTKRGQDVALRCDPISGHVSLYWYRQALGQGPEFLTYFNYEAQQDKSGLPNDRFSAERPEGSISTLTIQRTEQRDSAMYRCASSPLAGAREQFFGPGTRLTVL.

This chain links TRBV5-1 with TRBJ2-7; a weak D match, TRBD2 (5 bases). The CDR3 consists of 14 residues. Trimming took 1 base from V and 1 from J, leaving 9 bases between them. Germline V gene sequence: CDR1 SGHRS, CDR2 YFSETQ. Here the CDR3 DNA reads TGCGCCAGCAGCTTGTTTCCGGGATCCTACGAGCAGTACTTC. Translation gives CASSLFPGSYEQYF.

The chain couples TRBV20-1 to TRBJ2-1; TRBD2 agrees at 11 bases. The germline CDR1 and CDR2 sequences are DFQATT and SNEGSKA (reference sequence). V shed 3 bases, J shed 12 bases, and the junction held 25 bases outside the gene matches. CDR3 size: 19 residues. The CDR3 nucleotides are TGCAGTGCTAGTATTCCGGGACTAGCGGATACACCTAGGAATATCGCGCAGTTCTTC. Amino acids: CSASIPGLADTPRNIAQFF.

In DNA, the CDR3 is TGTGCCAGTGCGGTGGACAGGTTTAGCGGCTACACCTTC. It translates to CASAVDRFSGYTF. The chain recombines TRBV19 with TRBJ1-2, with 7 bases lining up with TRBD1. The germline gives CDR1 LNHDA, CDR2 SQIVND (reference sequence). This CDR3 is 13 amino acids long. Trimming cost V 8 bases and J 8 bases; bases outside gene matches: 11.

The chain employs TRBV5-6 and TRBJ2-1; 13 bases align to TRBD2. The V gene end was trimmed by 4 bases and the J gene end by 6 bases; junction bases not matched to a gene: 7. Germline V gene data show CDR1 as SGHDT and CDR2 as YYEEEE. The CDR3 sequence is 16 residues long. The CDR3 DNA is TGTGCCAGCAGCCCTGGACTAGCGGGAGTCGGCAATGAGCAGTTCTTC. This codes for CASSPGLAGVGNEQFF.

The V call is TRBV6-7, the J call TRBJ1-2; D is ambiguous. TRBV6-7 is flagged as an ORF with uncertain function. The V end was cut by 0 bases, the J end by 8 bases, with 13 bases between. The CDR3 spans 14 residues. As DNA, the CDR3 is TGTGCCAGCAGTTACTCTTCTCTAATCTGGGGCTACACCTTC. This sequence encodes CASSYSSLIWGYTF.

This clone is a singleton in its sample. The chain joins TRBV14 to TRBJ2-1, with 9 bases matching TRBD1. This CDR3 has 14 amino acids. The V gene end was trimmed by 5 bases and the J gene end by 4 bases; junction bases not matched to a gene: 3. CDR1 SGHDN and CDR2 FVKESK come from the germline V gene. CDR3 bases: TGTGCCAGCAGCTCCGGGACAGGGTACAATGAGCAGTTCTTC. Protein product: CASSSGTGYNEQFF.

The chain joins TRBV18 to TRBJ1-6; D is possibly TRBD1 (5 bases). CDR1 KGHSH and CDR2 LQKENI come from the germline V gene. V lost 3 bases and J lost 8, with 17 bases in between. The CDR3 loop spans 16 amino acids. The CDR3 sequence is CASSPLRRVADSPLHF. DNA of the CDR3: TGTGCCAGCTCACCCCTCCGCAGGGTCGCGGATTCACCCCTCCACTTT.

J is TRBJ2-3 and V is TRBV19; 8 nucleotides agree with TRBD2. V shed 7 bases and J 0 bases; nucleotides not matched to a gene: 9. The germline V gene has CDR1 LNHDA and CDR2 SQIVND (reference sequence). The CDR3 extends over 16 amino acids. The CDR3 DNA follows: TGTGCCAGTACCCTCCCGACTAGCGTGAGCACAGATACGCAGTATTTT. It specifies CASTLPTSVSTDTQYF.

Written as DNA, the CDR3 is TGTGCCAGCAGTGAGCAGGGTCCCTTTGAGGAGCAGTTCTTC. Its translation is CASSEQGPFEEQFF. The rearrangement uses TRBV2 and TRBJ2-1, with a possible D match to TRBD1 (5 bases). The V end lost 3 bases, the J end lost 10 bases, and 16 bases lay between the germline ends. The CDR3 covers 14 residues. Germline V gene sequence: CDR1 SNHLY, CDR2 FYNNEI.

The chain joins TRBV2 to TRBJ2-1; D possibly corresponds to TRBD1 (5 bases). There are 15 residues in the CDR3. V was shortened by 2 bases and J by 2 bases, with 10 bases between the two germline ends. Germline V gene data show CDR1 as SNHLY and CDR2 as FYNNEI. The CDR3 bases are TGTGCCAGCAGTGAAAACCAAGGGGCCTACAATGAGCAGTTCTTC. Protein sequence: CASSENQGAYNEQFF.

V usage is TRBV15 and J usage is TRBJ1-2; D is uncertain. This CDR3 region has 14 residues. Trimming shortened V by 1 base and J by 3 bases, and 9 bases separated the two germline ends. The germline V gene encodes CDR1 LNHNV and CDR2 YYDKDF (reference sequence). The CDR3 spells CATSRGREDYGYTF. The CDR3 region has the DNA TGTGCCACCAGCAGAGGGCGGGAGGACTATGGCTACACCTTC.

V usage is TRBV9 and J usage is TRBJ2-2; 10 bases agree with TRBD2. This CDR3 contains 17 residues. Germline V gene lookup returns CDR1 SGDLS and CDR2 YYNGEE. Trimming at V came to 3 bases and at J to 9 bases, leaving 14 bases not matched to a gene. The CDR3 DNA is TGTGCCAGCAGCGCGAGGGGGGCTAGCGGGAGCTGGAGGGAGCTGTTTTTT. It yields the protein CASSARGASGSWRELFF. Looking up the rest from reference TRBV9 and TRBJ2-2 gives the full variable domain: DSGVTQTPKHLITATGQRVTLRCSPRSGDLSVYWYQQSLDQGLQFLIQYYNGEERAKGNILERFSAQQFPDLHSELNLSSLELGDSALYFCASSARGASGSWRELFFGEGSRLTVL.

A few counts support this clone. This rearrangement joins TRBV15 to TRBJ1-5, with D maybe TRBD1 (5 bases). The germline V and J ends were trimmed by 8 bases and 5 bases, with 13 bases remaining between them. Germline lookup yields CDR1 LNHNV and CDR2 YYDKDF (reference sequence). CDR3 length: 13 amino acids. The CDR3 reads CATAKQGHQPQHF. Here the CDR3 DNA reads TGTGCCACCGCTAAGCAGGGTCATCAGCCCCAGCATTTT.

V and J are TRBV27 and TRBJ2-1; 11 bases align to TRBD1. V was clipped by 5 bases and J by 6 bases; unmatched bases: 3. From germline, CDR1 is MNHEY and CDR2 SMNVEV (reference sequence). This CDR3 has 14 amino acids. Here the CDR3 DNA reads TGTGCCAGCAGTGGGACAGGGGGAAGCAATGAGCAGTTCTTC. It is translated as CASSGTGGSNEQFF.

J is TRBJ1-1 and V is TRBV12-3 or TRBV12-4; D is uncertain. V was clipped by 3 bases and J by 6 bases, with 8 bases between them. This CDR3 comprises 12 residues. CDR3 region: CASSFSRAEAFF. CDR3 nucleotide sequence: TGTGCCAGCAGTTTCTCGCGAGCTGAAGCTTTCTTT.

This clone was observed a single time. The chain couples TRBV2 to TRBJ2-1; 8 nucleotides match TRBD2. Germline values: CDR1 SNHLY, CDR2 FYNNEI. This CDR3 comprises 14 residues. The V and J ends lost 5 bases and 7 bases, in that order; junction bases with no gene match: 7. This CDR3 reads CASSNSGSLNEQFF. DNA for the CDR3: TGTGCCAGCAGTAACAGCGGGAGCCTTAATGAGCAGTTCTTC. The complete variable domain, with remaining parts taken from reference TRBV2 and TRBJ2-1, reads EPEVTQTPSHQVTQMGQEVILRCVPISNHLYFYWYRQILGQKVEFLVSFYNNEISEKSEIFDDQFSVERPDGSNFTLKIRSTKLEDSAMYFCASSNSGSLNEQFFGPGTRLTVL.